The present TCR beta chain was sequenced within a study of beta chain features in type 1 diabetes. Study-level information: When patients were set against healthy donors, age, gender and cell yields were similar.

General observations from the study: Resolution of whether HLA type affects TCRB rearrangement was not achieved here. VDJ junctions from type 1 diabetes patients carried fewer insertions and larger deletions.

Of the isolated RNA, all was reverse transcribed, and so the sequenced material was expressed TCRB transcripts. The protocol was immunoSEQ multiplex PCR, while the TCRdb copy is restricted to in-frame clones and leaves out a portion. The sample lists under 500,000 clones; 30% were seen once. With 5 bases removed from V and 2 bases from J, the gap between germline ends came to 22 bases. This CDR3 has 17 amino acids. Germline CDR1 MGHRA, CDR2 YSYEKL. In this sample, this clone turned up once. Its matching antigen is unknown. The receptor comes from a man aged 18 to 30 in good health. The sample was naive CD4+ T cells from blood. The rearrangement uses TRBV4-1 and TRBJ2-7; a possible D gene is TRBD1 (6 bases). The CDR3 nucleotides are TGCGCCAGCAGCTCAACGTGGACAGAACAACCTACCTACGAGCAGTACTTC. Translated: CASSSTWTEQPTYEQYF.